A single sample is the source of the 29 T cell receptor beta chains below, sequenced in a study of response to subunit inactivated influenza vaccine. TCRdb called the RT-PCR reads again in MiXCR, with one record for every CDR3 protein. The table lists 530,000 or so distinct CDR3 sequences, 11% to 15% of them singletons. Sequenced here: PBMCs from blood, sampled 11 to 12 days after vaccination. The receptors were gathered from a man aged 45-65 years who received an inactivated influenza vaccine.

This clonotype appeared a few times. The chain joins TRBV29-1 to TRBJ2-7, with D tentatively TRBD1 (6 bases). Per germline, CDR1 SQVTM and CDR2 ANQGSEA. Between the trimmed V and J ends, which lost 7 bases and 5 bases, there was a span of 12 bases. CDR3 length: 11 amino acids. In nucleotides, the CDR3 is TGCAGCGCCCAAGACAGGCACGAGCAGTACTTC. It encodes CSAQDRHEQYF.

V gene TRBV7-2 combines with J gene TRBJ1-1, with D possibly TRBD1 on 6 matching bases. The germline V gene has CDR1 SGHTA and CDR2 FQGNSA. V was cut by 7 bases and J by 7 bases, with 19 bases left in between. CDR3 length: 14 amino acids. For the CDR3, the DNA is TGTGCCAGCACCCCGGACAGAACCTGGGGTGAAGCTTTCTTT. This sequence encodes CASTPDRTWGEAFF.

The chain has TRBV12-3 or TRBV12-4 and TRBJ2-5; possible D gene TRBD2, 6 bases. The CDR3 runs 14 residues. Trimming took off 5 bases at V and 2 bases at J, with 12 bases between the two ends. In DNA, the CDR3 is TGTGCCAGCAGTCCAATCGCGGGACAAGAGACCCAGTACTTC. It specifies CASSPIAGQETQYF.

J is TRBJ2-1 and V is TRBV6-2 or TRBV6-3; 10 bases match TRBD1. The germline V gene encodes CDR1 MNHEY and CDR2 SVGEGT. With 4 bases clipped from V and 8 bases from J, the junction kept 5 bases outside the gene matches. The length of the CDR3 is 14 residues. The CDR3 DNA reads TGTGCCAGCAGTTCGGACAGGGGGGCTTATGAGCAGTTCTTC. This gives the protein CASSSDRGAYEQFF.

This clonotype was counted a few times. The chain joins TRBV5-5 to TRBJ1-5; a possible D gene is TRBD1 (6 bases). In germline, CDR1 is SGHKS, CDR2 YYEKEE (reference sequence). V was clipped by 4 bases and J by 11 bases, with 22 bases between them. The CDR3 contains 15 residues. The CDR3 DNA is TGTGCCAGCAGCCCCGGACAGCTAGCAGGATCAGCCCAGCATTTT. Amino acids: CASSPGQLAGSAQHF.

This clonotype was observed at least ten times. Here the CDR3 DNA reads TGTGCCAGCAGCCCACCCGGGGGAACAGATACGCAGTATTTT. It specifies CASSPPGGTDTQYF. The V gene is TRBV7-8, the J gene TRBJ2-3; tentatively, D is TRBD2 (6 bases). The germline gives CDR1 SGHVS, CDR2 FQNEAQ. Trimming cost V 5 bases and J 3 bases, with 12 bases left between them. The CDR3 is made up of 14 amino acids.

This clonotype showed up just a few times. The CDR3 protein is CASSKPGLAGGGETQYF. The CDR3 DNA sequence: TGTGCCAGCAGCAAACCTGGCCTAGCGGGAGGGGGAGAGACCCAGTACTTC. This chain joins TRBV7-2 and TRBJ2-5, with TRBD2 matching 12 bases. The CDR3 is made up of 17 amino acids. Germline V gene lookup returns CDR1 SGHTA and CDR2 FQGNSA. Losses at the gene ends were 5 bases for V and 4 bases for J; bases not matched to a gene: 11. Complete variable domain (other parts from reference TRBV7-2 and TRBJ2-5): GAGVSQSPSNKVTEKGKDVELRCDPISGHTALYWYRQSLGQGLEFLIYFQGNSAPDKSGLPSDRFSAERTGGSVSTLTIQRTQQEDSAVYLCASSKPGLAGGGETQYFGPGTRLLVL.

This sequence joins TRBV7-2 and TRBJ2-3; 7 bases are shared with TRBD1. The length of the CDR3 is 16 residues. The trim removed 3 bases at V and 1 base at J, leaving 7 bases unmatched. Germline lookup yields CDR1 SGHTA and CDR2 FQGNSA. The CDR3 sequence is CASSLGRTGRTDTQYF. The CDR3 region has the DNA TGTGCCAGCAGCTTGGGACGGACAGGACGCACAGATACGCAGTATTTT.

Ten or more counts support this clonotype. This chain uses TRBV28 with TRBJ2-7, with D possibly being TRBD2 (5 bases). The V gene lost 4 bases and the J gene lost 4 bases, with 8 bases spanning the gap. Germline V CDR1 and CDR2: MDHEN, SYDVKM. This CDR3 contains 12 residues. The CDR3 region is CASSSRDYEQYF. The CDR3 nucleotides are TGTGCCAGCAGTTCTCGGGATTACGAGCAGTACTTC.

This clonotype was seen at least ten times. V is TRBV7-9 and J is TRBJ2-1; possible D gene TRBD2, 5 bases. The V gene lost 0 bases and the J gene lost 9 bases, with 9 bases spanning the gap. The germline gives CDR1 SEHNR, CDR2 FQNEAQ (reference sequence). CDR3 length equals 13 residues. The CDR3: CASSLAEGFEQFF. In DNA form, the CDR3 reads TGTGCCAGCAGCTTAGCAGAGGGATTTGAGCAGTTCTTC.

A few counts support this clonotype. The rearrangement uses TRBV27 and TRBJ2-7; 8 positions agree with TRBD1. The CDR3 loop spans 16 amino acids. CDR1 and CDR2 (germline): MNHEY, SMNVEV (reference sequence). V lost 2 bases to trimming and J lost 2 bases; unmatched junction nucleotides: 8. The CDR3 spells CASSLRGTGATYEQYF. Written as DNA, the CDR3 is TGTGCCAGCAGTTTACGCGGGACAGGTGCCACCTACGAGCAGTACTTC.

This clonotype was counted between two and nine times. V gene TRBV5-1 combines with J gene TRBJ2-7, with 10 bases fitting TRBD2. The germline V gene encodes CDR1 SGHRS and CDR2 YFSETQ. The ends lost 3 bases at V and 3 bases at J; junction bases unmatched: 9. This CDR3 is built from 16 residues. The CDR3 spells CASSSKTEREGYEQYF. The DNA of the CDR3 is TGCGCCAGCAGCTCGAAGACAGAGCGGGAGGGCTACGAGCAGTACTTC.

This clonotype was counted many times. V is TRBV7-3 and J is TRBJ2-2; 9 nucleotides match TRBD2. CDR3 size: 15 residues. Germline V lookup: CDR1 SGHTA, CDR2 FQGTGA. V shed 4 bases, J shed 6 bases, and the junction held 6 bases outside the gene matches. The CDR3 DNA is TGTGCCAGCAGCTCTCTAGCGGGATCCGCCGGGGAGCTGTTTTTT. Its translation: CASSSLAGSAGELFF.

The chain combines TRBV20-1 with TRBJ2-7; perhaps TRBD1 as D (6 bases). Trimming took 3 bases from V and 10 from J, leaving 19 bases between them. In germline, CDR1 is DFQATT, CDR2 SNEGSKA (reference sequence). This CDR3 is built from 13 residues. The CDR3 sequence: CSASFNRDGGQYF. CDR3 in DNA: TGCAGTGCTAGTTTTAACAGGGACGGAGGTCAGTACTTC.

For the CDR3, the DNA is TGTGCCAGCAGCCAATACAGGGATCCCAACAATGAGCAGTTCTTC. It specifies CASSQYRDPNNEQFF. The chain carries TRBV7-9 and TRBJ2-1; possible D gene TRBD1, 6 bases. V was cut by 5 bases and J by 5 bases, with 16 bases left in between. CDR1 and CDR2 (germline): SEHNR, FQNEAQ (reference sequence). There are 15 residues in the CDR3.

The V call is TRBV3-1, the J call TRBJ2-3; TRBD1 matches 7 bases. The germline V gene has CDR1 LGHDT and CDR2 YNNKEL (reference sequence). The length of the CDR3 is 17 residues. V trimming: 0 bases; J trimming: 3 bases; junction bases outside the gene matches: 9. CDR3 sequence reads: CASSQDDVRQGTDTQYF. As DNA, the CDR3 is TGTGCCAGCAGCCAAGATGATGTGAGACAGGGAACAGATACGCAGTATTTT.

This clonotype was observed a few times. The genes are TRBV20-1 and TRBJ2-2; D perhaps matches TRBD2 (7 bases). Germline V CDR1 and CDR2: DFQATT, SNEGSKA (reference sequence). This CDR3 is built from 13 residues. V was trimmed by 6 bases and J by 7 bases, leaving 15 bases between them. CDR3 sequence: CSAPRGGFGELFF. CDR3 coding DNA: TGCAGTGCCCCGAGGGGGGGTTTCGGGGAGCTGTTTTTT.

The CDR3 DNA reads as TGTGCCAGTAGTACTTATGACAGGACGAACACTGAAGCTTTCTTT. Its translation: CASSTYDRTNTEAFF. The genes are TRBV19 and TRBJ1-1, with D possibly matching TRBD1 (6 bases). Between the trimmed V and J ends, which lost 4 bases and 1 base, there was a span of 13 bases. Germline CDR1 reads LNHDA; CDR2 reads SQIVND (reference sequence). There are 15 residues in the CDR3. The whole variable domain, filled in from reference TRBV19 and TRBJ1-1, reads DGGITQSPKYLFRKEGQNVTLSCEQNLNHDAMYWYRQDPGQGLRLIYYSQIVNDFQKGDIAEGYSVSREKKESFPLTVTSAQKNPTAFYLCASSTYDRTNTEAFFGQGTRLTVV.

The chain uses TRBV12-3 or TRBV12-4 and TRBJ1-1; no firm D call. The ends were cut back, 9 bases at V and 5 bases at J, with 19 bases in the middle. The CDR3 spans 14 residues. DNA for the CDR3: TGTGCCAGTTGTAAGGCCGGCCGGAGGACTGAAGCTTTCTTT. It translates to CASCKAGRRTEAFF.

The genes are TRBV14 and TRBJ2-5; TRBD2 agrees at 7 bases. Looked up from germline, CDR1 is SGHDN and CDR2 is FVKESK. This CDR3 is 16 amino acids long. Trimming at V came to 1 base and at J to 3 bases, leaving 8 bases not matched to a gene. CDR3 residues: CASSQGLRLAEETQYF. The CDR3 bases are TGTGCCAGCAGCCAAGGTCTTCGGCTAGCGGAAGAGACCCAGTACTTC.

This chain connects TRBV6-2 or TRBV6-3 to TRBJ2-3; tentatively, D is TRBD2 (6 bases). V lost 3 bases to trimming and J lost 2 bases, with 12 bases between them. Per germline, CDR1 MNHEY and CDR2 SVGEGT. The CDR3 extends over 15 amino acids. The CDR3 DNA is TGTGCCAGCAGTTATCGACGCGGGGTCACAGATACGCAGTATTTT. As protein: CASSYRRGVTDTQYF.

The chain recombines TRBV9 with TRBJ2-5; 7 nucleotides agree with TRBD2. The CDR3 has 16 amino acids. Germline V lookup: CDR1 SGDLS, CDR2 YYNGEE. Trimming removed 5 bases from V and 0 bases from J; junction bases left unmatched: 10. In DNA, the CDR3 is TGTGCCAGCAGTCCTTTTCTACTAGCGAACCAAGAGACCCAGTACTTC. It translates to CASSPFLLANQETQYF.

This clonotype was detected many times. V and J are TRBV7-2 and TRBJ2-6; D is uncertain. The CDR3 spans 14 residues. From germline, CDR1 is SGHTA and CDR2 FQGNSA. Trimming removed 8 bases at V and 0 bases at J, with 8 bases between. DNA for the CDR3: TGTGCCAGCTGCCGGAACTCTGGGGCCAACGTCCTGACTTTC. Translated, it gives CASCRNSGANVLTF. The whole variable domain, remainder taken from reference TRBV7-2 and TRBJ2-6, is GAGVSQSPSNKVTEKGKDVELRCDPISGHTALYWYRQSLGQGLEFLIYFQGNSAPDKSGLPSDRFSAERTGGSVSTLTIQRTQQEDSAVYLCASCRNSGANVLTFGAGSRLTVL.

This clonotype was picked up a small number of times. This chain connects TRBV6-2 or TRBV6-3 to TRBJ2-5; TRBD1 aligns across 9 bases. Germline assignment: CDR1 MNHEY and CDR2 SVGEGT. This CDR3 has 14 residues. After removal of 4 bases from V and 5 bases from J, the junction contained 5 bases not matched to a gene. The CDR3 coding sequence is TGTGCCAGCAGTTCACGACAGGGGGTTGAGACCCAGTACTTC. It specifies CASSSRQGVETQYF.

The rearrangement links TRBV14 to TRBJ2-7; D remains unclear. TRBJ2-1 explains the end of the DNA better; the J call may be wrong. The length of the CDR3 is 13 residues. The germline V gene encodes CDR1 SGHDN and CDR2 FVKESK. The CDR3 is CASSQFGANEQFF. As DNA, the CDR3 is TGTGCCAGCAGCCAATTTGGAGCTAACGAGCAGTTCTTC.

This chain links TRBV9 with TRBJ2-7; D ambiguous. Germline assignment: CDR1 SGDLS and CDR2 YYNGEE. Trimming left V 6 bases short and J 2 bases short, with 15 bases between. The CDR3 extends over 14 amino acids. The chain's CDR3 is CASNVDGHPYEQYF. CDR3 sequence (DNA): TGTGCCAGCAACGTTGATGGGCATCCCTACGAGCAGTACTTC.

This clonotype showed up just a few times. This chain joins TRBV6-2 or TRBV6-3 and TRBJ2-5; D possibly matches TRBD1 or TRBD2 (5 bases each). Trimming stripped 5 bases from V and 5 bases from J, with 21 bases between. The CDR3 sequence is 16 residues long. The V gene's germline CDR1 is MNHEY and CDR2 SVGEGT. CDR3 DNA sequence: TGTGCCAGCAGTAGATCGGGACGAACCCGTGTGGAGACCCAGTACTTC. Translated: CASSRSGRTRVETQYF.

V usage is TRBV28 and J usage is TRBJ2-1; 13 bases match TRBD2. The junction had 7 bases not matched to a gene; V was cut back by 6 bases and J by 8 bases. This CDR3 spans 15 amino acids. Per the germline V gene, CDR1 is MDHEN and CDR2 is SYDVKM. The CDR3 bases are TGTGCCAGCAGCCGACTAGCGGGGGGAGGGGATGAGCAGTTCTTC. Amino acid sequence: CASSRLAGGGDEQFF.

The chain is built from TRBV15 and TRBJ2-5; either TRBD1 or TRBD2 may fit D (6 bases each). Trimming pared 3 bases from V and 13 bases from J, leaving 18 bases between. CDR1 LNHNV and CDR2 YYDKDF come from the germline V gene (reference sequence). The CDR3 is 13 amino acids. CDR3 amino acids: CATSSNRAGRSYF. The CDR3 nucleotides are TGTGCCACCAGCAGTAACAGGGCTGGGAGGTCGTACTTC.